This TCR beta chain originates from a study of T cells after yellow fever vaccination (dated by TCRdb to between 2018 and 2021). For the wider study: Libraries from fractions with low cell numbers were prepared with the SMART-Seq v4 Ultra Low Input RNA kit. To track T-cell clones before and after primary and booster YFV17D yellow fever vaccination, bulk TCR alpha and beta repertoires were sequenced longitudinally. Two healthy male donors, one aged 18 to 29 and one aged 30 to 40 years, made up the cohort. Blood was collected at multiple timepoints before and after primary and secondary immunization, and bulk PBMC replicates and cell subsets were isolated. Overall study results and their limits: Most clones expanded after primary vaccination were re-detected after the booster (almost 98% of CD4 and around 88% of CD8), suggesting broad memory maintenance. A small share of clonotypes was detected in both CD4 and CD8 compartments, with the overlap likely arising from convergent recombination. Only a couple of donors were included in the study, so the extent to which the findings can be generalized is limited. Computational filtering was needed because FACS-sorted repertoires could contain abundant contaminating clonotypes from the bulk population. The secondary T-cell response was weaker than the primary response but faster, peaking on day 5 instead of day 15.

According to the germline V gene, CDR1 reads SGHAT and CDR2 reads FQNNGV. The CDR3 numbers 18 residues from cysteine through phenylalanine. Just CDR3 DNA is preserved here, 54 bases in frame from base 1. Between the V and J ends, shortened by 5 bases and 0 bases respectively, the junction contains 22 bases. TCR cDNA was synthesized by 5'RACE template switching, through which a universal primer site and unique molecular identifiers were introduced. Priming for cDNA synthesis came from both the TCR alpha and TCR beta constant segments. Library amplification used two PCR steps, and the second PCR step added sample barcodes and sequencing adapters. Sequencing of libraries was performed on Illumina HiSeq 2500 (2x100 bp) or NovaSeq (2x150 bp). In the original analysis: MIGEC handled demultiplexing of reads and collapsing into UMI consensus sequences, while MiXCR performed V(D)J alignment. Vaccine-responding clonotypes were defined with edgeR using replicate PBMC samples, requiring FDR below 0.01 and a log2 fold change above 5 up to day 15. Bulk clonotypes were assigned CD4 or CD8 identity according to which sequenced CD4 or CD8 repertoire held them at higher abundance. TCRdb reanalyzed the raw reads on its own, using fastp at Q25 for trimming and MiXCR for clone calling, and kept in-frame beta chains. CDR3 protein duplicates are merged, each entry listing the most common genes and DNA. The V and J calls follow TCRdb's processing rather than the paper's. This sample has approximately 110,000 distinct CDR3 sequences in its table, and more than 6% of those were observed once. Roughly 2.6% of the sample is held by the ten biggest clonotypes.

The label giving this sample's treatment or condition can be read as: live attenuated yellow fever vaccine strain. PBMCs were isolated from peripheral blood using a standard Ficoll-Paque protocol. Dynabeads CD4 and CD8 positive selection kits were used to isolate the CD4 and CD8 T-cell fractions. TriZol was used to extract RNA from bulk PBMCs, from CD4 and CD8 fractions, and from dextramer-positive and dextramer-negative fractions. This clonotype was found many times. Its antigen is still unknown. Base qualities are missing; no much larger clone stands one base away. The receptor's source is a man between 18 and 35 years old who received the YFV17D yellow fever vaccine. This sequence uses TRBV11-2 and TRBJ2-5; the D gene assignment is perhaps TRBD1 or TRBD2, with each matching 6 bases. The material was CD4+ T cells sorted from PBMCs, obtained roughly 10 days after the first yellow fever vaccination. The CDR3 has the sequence CASSPGAFSGWYQETQYF. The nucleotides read TGTGCCAGCAGCCCGGGGGCCTTTTCCGGTTGGTACCAAGAGACCCAGTACTTC.